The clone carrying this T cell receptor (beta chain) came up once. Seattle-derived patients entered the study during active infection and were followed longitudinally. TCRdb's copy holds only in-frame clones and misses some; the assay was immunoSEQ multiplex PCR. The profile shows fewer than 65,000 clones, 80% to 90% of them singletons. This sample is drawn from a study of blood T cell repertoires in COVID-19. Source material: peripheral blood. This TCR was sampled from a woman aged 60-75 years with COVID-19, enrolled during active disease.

The CDR3 nucleotides are TGTGCCAGCTCACCACCGGTGTCAGGGGGAACTGAAGCTTTCTTT. Protein: CASSPPVSGGTEAFF. The gene calls are TRBV18 and TRBJ1-1, with TRBD1 matching over 7 bases. The junction had 6 bases not matched to a gene; V was cut back by 0 bases and J by 5 bases. This CDR3 is 15 amino acids long. Per germline, CDR1 KGHSH and CDR2 LQKENI.